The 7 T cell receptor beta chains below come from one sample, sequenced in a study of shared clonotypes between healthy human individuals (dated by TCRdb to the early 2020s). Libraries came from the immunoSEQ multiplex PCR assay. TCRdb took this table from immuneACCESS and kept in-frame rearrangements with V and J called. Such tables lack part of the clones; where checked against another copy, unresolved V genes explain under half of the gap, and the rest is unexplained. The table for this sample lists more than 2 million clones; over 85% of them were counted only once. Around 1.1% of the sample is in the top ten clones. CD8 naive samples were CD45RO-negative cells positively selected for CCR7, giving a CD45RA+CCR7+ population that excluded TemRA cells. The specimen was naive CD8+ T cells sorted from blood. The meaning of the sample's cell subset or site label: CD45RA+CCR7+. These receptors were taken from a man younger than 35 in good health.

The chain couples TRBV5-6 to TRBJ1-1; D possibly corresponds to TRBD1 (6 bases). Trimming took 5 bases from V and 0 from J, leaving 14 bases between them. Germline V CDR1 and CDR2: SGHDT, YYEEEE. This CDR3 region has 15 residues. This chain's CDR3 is CASRGDRSMNTEAFF. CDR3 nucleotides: TGTGCCAGCAGGGGCGACAGGAGCATGAACACTGAAGCTTTCTTT.

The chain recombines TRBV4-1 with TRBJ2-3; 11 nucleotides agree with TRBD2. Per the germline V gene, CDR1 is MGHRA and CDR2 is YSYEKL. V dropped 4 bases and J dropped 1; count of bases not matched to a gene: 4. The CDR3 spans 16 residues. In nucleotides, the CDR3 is TGCGCCAGCAGCCTCGAGACTAGCGGGGGCACAGATACGCAGTATTTT. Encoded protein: CASSLETSGGTDTQYF.

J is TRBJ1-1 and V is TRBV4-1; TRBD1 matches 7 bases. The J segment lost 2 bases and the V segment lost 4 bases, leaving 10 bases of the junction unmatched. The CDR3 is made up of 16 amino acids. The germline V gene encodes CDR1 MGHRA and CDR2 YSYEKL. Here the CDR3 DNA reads TGCGCCAGCAGCCCCCGACAGGGAGAGATTAACACTGAAGCTTTCTTT. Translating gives CASSPRQGEINTEAFF.

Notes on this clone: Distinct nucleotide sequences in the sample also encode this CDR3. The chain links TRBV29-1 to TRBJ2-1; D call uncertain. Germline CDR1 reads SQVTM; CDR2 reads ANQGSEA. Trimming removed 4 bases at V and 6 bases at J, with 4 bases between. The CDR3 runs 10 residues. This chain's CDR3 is CSVGGNEQFF. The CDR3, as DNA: TGCAGCGTTGGGGGCAATGAGCAGTTCTTC.

The CDR3 sequence: CASGFPGEGTQYF. Written as DNA, the CDR3 is TGTGCCAGCGGATTTCCAGGGGAAGGTACGCAGTATTTT. The gene calls are TRBV6-5 and TRBJ2-3; D is perhaps TRBD1 (6 bases). The CDR3 sequence is 13 residues long. V was trimmed by 8 bases and J by 8 bases, leaving 17 bases between them. Per germline, CDR1 MNHEY and CDR2 SVGAGI.

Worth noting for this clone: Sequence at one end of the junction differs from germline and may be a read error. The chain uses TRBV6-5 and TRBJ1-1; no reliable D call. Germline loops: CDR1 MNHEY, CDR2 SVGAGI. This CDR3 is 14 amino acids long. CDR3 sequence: CASSYREGHTEAFF. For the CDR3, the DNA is TGTGCCAGCAGTTACAGGGAAGGTCACACCGAAGCTTTCTTT.

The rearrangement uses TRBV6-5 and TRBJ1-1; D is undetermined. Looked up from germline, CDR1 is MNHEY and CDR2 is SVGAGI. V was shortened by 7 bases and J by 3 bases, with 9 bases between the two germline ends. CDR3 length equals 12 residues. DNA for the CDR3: TGTGCCAGCACTTCAGGCGACACTGAAGCTTTCTTT. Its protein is CASTSGDTEAFF.